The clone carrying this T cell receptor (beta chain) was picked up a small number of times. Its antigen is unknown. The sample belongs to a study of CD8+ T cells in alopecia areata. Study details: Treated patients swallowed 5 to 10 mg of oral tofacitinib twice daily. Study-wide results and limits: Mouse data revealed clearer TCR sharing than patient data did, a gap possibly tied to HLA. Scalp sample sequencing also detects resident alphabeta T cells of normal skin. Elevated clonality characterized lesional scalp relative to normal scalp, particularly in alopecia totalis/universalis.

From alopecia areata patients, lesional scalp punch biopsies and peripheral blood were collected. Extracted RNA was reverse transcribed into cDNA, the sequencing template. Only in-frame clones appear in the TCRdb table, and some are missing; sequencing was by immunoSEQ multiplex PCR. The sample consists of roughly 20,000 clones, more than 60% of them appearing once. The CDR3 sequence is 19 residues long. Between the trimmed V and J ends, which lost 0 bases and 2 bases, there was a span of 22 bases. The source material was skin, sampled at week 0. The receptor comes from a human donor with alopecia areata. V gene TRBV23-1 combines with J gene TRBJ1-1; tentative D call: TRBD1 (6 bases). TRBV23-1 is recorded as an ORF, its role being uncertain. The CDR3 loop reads CASSQSTQGSEGTNTEAFF. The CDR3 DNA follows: TGCGCCAGCAGTCAATCCACACAGGGAAGCGAGGGAACTAACACTGAAGCTTTCTTT.